This TCR beta chain derives from a study of cytomegalovirus exposure and HLA in healthy donors. Study results and caveats: Some TCR beta chains (roughly 160 of them) were listed as cytomegalovirus-associated.

For this clone: The antigen remains undetermined.

Vbeta (60) and Jbeta (13) primers were used in the PCR. Measured with immunoSEQ multiplex PCR; TCRdb has only the in-frame clones, and not every one. Seen here are fewer than 200,000 clones, approximately 62% observed once, and the top ten hold about 1.3%. There are 17 residues in the CDR3. Trimming cost V 1 base and J 7 bases; bases outside gene matches: 12. Germline V lookup: CDR1 MGHRA, CDR2 YSYEKL. This receptor was taken from a man in his forties or fifties in good health and CMV-seronegative. Sequences were obtained from PBMCs. The V gene is TRBV4-1, the J gene TRBJ2-3, with 9 bases that match TRBD2. The CDR3 nucleotides are TGCGCCAGCAGCCAAGGGGGTGGCGGGGGGGCGTTGAATACGCAGTATTTT. This gives the protein CASSQGGGGGALNTQYF.